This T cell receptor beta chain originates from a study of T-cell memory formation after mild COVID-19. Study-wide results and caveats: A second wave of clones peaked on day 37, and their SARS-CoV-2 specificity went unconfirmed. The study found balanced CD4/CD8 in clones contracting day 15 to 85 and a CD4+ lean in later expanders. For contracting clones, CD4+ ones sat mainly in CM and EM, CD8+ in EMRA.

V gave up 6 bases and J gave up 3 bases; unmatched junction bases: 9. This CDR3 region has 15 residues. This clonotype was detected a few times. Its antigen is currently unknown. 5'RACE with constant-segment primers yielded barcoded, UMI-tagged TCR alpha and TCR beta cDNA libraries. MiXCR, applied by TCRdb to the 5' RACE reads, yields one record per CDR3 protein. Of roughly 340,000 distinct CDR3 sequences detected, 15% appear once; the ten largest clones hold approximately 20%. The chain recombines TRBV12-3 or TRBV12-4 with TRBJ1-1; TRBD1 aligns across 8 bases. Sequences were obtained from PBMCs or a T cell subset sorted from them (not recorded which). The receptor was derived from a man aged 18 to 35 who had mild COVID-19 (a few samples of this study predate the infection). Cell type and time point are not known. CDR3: CASRPRQGFYTEAFF. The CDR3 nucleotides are TGTGCCAGCAGACCAAGACAGGGGTTCTACACTGAAGCTTTCTTT.